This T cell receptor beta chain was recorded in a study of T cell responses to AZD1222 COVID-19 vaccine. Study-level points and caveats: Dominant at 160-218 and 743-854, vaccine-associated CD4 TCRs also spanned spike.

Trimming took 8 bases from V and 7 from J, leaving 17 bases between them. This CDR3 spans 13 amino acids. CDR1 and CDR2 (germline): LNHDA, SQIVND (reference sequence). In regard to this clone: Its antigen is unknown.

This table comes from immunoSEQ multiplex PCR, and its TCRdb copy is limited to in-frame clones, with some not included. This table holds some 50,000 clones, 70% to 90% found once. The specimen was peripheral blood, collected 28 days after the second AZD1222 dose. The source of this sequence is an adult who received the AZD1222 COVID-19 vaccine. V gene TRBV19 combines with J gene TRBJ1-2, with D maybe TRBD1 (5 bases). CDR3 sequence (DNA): TGTGCCAGTGACAGCGAAACCCCCTTTGGCTACACCTTC. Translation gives CASDSETPFGYTF.